This T cell receptor (beta chain) was recovered during a study of T cell clonotyping in hematopoietic cell transplantation. Blood collection times were about day -28 and days 30, 100, 180 posttransplant. Study-wide results and limits: Cells were unsorted, so CD4 and CD8 contributions were not separated. After transplant, recipient diversity fell while pathologically expanded clonotypes grew through day 180.

The repertoire was sequenced with immunoSEQ multiplex PCR; TCRdb's copy has only in-frame clones and lacks some. The table lists just under 3,500 clones, roughly 72% of them singletons. This clone is a singleton in its sample. What it recognizes is unknown. CDR1 and CDR2 (germline): SGHTA, FQGNSA. The V gene lost 5 bases and the J gene lost 2 bases, with 12 bases spanning the gap. CDR3 size: 14 residues. The clonotype comes from a male patient aged 40 to 50 who had an allogeneic stem cell transplant from an unrelated donor, so the T cells may come from the graft donor. Some clones in this sample may be carry-over from other donors' samples. The sequenced sample was peripheral blood mononuclear cells, obtained 30 days after allogeneic stem cell transplant. The chain carries TRBV7-2 and TRBJ2-5, with D uncertain. CDR3 nucleotide sequence: TGTGCCAGCAGCCGACGCTTGGGGCAAGAGACCCAGTACTTC. It codes for CASSRRLGQETQYF.